The 7 T cell receptor beta chains below all came from one sample that was sequenced in a study of T-cell memory formation after mild COVID-19 (TCRdb year 2021). To prepare the library, 5' RACE was applied. The sequencer listed for this sample is Illumina NovaSeq 6000. TCRdb ran its own pipeline on the public reads, namely fastp trimming at Q25 and MiXCR clone calling, and kept in-frame beta chains. Rows matching on CDR3 protein sequence are summarized as one entry with the most common DNA and genes. The sample data list 270,000 or so distinct CDR3 sequences, and approximately 16% of these were observed just once. The ten largest clones capture around a fifth of the sample. The sequenced sample consisted of PBMCs or a T cell subset sorted from them (not recorded which). These receptors came from a man younger than 35 who had mild COVID-19 (a few samples of this study predate the infection). The sample titles of this study are shuffled in the database, so cell type and time point are left out; the donor was told from shared clones.

The rearrangement uses TRBV15 and TRBJ2-3; tentatively, D is TRBD2 (5 bases). Germline CDR1 LNHNV, CDR2 YYDKDF (reference sequence). Trimming took 6 bases from V and 2 from J, leaving 9 bases between them. The CDR3 loop spans 13 amino acids. The CDR3 DNA reads TGTGCCACCAGTCAGCGGTACACAGATACGCAGTATTTT. Encoded protein: CATSQRYTDTQYF.

This chain connects TRBV6-6 to TRBJ2-7; 9 bases fit TRBD2. With V trimmed by 2 bases and J by 1 base, 12 bases remained unmatched. The CDR3 is 18 residues long. Looked up from germline, CDR1 is MNHNY and CDR2 is SVGAGI (reference sequence). CDR3 region: CASSYRQGRLAGSYEQYF. The DNA of the CDR3 is TGTGCCAGCAGTTACCGGCAGGGGCGGCTAGCGGGGTCCTACGAGCAGTACTTC.

The rearrangement links TRBV20-1 to TRBJ2-7; the match to TRBD2 covers 11 bases. This CDR3 has 16 amino acids. V dropped 4 bases and J dropped 0; count of bases not matched to a gene: 8. CDR1 DFQATT and CDR2 SNEGSKA come from the germline V gene (reference sequence). The CDR3 is CSATTPGTSGSYEQYF. In DNA, the CDR3 is TGCAGTGCTACCACCCCCGGGACTAGCGGCTCCTACGAGCAGTACTTC.

This clonotype has just a few counts. The J gene is TRBJ1-1, the V gene TRBV12-3 or TRBV12-4; D call uncertain. This CDR3 is built from 17 residues. V lost 0 bases and J 0 bases, leaving 14 bases between the germline ends. CDR3 loop: CASSLAWASRMNTEAFF. The CDR3 coding sequence is TGTGCCAGCAGTTTAGCCTGGGCCAGCCGGATGAACACTGAAGCTTTCTTT.

The chain couples TRBV4-2 to TRBJ2-1, with 10 positions matching TRBD2. Losses at the gene ends were 0 bases for V and 8 bases for J; bases not matched to a gene: 7. The germline V gene encodes CDR1 LGHNA and CDR2 YNFKEQ. The CDR3 contains 16 residues. The CDR3 DNA is TGTGCCAGCAGCCAAGAAGTAGCGGGGGGTTACGATGAGCAGTTCTTC. It is translated as CASSQEVAGGYDEQFF.

This clonotype was seen more than once but under ten times. This chain connects TRBV6-5 to TRBJ2-7, with D unclear. Trimming cost V 6 bases and J 2 bases, with 8 bases left between them. The CDR3 is made up of 12 amino acids. Germline-derived CDR1 and CDR2 are MNHEY and SVGAGI. The CDR3 reads CASRADTYEQYF. DNA for the CDR3: TGTGCCAGCAGAGCAGACACCTACGAGCAGTACTTC.

V and J are TRBV4-2 and TRBJ2-1; either TRBD1 or TRBD2 may fit D (5 bases each). Looked up from germline, CDR1 is LGHNA and CDR2 is YNFKEQ. V lost 4 bases and J lost 4, with 17 bases in between. The CDR3 extends over 16 amino acids. The CDR3 protein is CASSPELRGRYNEQFF. The DNA for the CDR3 is TGTGCCAGCAGCCCCGAACTCCGGGGACGGTACAATGAGCAGTTCTTC.